Listed here is a single T cell receptor (beta chain). This receptor's antigen is unknown. No per-base quality is available; no much larger clone lies one base away. The collaborating institutions used their own protocols to collect whole blood in K2EDTA tubes. For TCRbeta analysis, collaborators shipped samples as frozen whole blood, isolated PBMCs, or DNA extracted from either of those sample types. TCRbeta CDR3 regions were amplified from genomic DNA by means of the immunoSEQ Assay, a bias-controlled multiplex PCR. Per the original workflow: The number of nucleated cells in each sample was estimated by amplification of reference gene primers within the assay. Sequence reads were collapsed and filtered to measure the absolute abundance of every unique TCRbeta CDR3 rearrangement. For each sample, productive Simpson clonality was calculated as the square root of Simpson's diversity index over productive rearrangements. TCRdb carries this immuneACCESS record with in-frame sequences only. Its versions omit some clonotypes, under half of them owing to an unresolved V gene in the studies checked, with the rest unexplained. V and J calls and clone size are as listed in that table; D and trimming were resolved from the DNA. The sample has approximately 92,000 clones on record, about four fifths of them singletons. The ten largest clones take up around 2% of the sample.

V and J lose 0 bases and 4 bases, and a span of 8 bases separates them. Including cysteine and phenylalanine, the CDR3 has 14 amino acids. CDR3 DNA only is kept here, 42 bases in frame from base 1. CDR1 and CDR2 were assigned from the germline V gene as SGHTS and YDEGEE. The entry originates in a study of blood T cell repertoires in COVID-19 (dated by TCRdb to about 2020). Turning to the overall study: Samples from collaborators originated in the United States, Italy and Spain and spanned both the acute and convalescent phases of COVID-19. The material from the prospective study consisted of cDNA or gDNA derived from T cells, B-cell-depleted T cells, or PBMCs. Deeply sampled blood TCRbeta repertoires from subjects exposed to, actively infected with, or recovered from COVID-19 were included in the dataset. A freely available public database, intended as a resource for researchers studying the immune response to SARS-CoV-2, is where the repertoires were released. The samples were drawn from the first 160 participants of the ongoing ImmuneRACE study and from 1,254 subjects provided by 6 global collaborators. Sample metadata almost always included a de-identified subject ID, COVID-19 status, age in years and sex. Where HLA class I and class II types were available, the types were taken from metadata supplied by the sample provider, not from assay-based typing. Paper-wide results and their limitations: Clinical and demographic metadata were provided uncurated, with the amount varying by source and participant.

This receptor was identified in a man aged 65-85 years with active or convalescent COVID-19. The sample consisted of peripheral blood. The V gene is TRBV5-8 and the J gene is TRBJ1-5, with the D gene too uncertain to name. The DNA is TGTGCCAGCAGCTTGGGCGGGCGGAATCAGCCCCAGCATTTT. Its product reads: CASSLGGRNQPQHF.